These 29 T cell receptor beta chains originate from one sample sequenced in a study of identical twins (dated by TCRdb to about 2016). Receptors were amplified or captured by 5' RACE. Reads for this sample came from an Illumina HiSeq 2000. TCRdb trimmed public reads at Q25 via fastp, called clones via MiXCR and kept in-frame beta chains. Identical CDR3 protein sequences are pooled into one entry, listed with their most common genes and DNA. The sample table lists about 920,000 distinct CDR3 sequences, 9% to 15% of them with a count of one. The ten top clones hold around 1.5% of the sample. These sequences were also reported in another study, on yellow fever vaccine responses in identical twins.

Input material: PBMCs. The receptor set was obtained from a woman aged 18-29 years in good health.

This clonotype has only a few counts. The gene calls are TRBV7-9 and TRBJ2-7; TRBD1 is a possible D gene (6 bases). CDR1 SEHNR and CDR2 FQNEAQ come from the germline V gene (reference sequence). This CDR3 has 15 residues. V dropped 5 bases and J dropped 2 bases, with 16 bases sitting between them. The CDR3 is CASSPEYREPYEQYF. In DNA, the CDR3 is TGTGCCAGCAGCCCCGAATACAGGGAGCCCTACGAGCAGTACTTC.

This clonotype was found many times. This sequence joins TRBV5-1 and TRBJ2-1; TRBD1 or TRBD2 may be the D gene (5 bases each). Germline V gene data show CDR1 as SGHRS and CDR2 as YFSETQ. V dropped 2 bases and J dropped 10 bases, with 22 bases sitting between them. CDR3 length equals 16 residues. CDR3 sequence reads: CASSLRRSDAWGEQFF. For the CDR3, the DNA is TGCGCCAGCAGCTTACGAAGGTCTGATGCGTGGGGGGAGCAGTTCTTC.

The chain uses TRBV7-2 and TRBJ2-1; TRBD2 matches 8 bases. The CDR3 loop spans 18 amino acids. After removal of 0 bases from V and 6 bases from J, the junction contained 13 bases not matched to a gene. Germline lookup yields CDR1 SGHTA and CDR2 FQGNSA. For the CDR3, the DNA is TGTGCCAGCAGCTTAGCTTCGTCCGGGGGGGCCAAGGGCAATGAGCAGTTCTTC. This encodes CASSLASSGGAKGNEQFF.

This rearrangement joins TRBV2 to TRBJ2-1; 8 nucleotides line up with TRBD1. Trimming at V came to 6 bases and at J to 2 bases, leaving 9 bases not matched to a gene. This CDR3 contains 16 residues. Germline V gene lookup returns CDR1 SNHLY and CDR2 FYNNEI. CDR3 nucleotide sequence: TGTGCCAGCAGGAAGACAGGGGTCTCCCCCTACAATGAGCAGTTCTTC. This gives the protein CASRKTGVSPYNEQFF.

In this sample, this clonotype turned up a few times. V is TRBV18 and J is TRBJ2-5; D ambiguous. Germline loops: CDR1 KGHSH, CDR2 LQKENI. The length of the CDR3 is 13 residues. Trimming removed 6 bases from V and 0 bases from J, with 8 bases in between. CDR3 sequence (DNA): TGTGCCAGCTCCCCCAAGTACCAAGAGACCCAGTACTTC. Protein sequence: CASSPKYQETQYF.

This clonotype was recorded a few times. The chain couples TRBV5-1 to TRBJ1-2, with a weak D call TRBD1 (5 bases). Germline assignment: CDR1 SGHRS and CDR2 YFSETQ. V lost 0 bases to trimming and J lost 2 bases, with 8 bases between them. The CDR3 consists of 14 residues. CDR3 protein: CASSLDRLNYGYTF. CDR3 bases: TGCGCCAGCAGCTTGGACAGGTTGAACTATGGCTACACCTTC.

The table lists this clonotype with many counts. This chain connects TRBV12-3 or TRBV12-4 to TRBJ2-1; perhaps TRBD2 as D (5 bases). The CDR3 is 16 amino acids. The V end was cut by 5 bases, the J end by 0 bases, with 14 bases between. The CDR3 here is CASSPWTGSSYNEQFF. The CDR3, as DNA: TGTGCCAGCAGTCCATGGACGGGAAGCTCCTACAATGAGCAGTTCTTC.

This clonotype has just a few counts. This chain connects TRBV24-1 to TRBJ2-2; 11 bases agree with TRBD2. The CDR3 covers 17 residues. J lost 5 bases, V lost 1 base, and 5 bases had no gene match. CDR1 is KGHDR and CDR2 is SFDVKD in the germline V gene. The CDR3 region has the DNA TGTGCCACCAGTGATTTTGCGACTAGCGGGGATACCGGGGAGCTGTTTTTT. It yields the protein CATSDFATSGDTGELFF.

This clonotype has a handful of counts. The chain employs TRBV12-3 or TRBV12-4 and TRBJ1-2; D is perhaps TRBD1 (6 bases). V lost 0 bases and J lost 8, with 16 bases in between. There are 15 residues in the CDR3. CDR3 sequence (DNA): TGTGCCAGCAGTTTAGCGATATACAGGGATCAAGGCTACACCTTC. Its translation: CASSLAIYRDQGYTF.

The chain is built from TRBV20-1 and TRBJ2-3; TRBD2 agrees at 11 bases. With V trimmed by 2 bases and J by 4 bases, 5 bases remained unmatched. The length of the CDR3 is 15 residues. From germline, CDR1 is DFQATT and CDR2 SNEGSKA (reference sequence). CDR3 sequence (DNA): TGCAGTGCTAGAAATAGCGGGGGGGCGGCAGATACGCAGTATTTT. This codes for CSARNSGGAADTQYF.

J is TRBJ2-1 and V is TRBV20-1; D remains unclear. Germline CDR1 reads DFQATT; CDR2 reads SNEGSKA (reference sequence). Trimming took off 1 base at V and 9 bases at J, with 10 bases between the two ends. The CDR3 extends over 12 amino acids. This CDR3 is CSARAKISEQFF. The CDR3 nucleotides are TGCAGTGCTAGAGCGAAGATCAGTGAGCAGTTCTTC.

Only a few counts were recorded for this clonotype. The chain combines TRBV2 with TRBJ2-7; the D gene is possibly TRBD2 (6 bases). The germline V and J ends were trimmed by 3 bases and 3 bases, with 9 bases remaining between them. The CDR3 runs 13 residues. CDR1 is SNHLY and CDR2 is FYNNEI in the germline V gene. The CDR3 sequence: CASSERDNYEQYF. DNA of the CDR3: TGTGCCAGCAGTGAGCGGGATAACTACGAGCAGTACTTC.

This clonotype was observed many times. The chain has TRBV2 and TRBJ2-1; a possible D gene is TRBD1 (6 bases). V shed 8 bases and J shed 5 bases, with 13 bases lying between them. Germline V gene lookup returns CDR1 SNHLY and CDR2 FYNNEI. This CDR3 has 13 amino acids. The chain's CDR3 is CASVRAGDNEQFF. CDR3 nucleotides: TGTGCCAGCGTCAGGGCAGGGGACAATGAGCAGTTCTTC.

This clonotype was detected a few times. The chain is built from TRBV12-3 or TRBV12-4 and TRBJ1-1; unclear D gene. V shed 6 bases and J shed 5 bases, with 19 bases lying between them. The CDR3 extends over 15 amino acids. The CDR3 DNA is TGTGCCAGCAGACCTGCAACCCCCGGGTATACTGAAGCTTTCTTT. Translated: CASRPATPGYTEAFF.

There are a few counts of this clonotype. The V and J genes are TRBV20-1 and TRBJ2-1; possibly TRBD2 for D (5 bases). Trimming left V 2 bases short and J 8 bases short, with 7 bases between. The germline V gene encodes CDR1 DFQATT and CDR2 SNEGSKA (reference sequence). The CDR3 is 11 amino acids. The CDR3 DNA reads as TGCAGTGCTAGACCCGGGGATGAGCAGTTCTTC. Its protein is CSARPGDEQFF.

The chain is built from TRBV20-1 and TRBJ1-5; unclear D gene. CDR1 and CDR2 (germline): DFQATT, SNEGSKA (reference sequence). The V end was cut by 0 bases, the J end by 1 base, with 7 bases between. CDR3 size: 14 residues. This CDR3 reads CSARDFASNQPQHF. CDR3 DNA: TGCAGTGCTAGAGATTTCGCAAGCAATCAGCCCCAGCATTTT.

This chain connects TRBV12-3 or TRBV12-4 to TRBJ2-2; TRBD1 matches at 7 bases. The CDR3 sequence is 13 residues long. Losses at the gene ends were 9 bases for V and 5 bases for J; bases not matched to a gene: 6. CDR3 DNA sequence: TGTGCCAGTGGACAGGTCGAAACCGGGGAGCTGTTTTTT. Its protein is CASGQVETGELFF.

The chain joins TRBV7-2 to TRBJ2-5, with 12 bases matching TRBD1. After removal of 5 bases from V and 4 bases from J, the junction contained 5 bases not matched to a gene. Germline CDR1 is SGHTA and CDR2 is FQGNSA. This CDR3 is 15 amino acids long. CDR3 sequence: CASSTGQGARETQYF. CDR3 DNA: TGTGCCAGCAGCACGGGACAGGGGGCTCGAGAGACCCAGTACTTC.

The DNA for the CDR3 is TGCAGTGTAGGGACATCTGCCAATTCACCCCTCCACTTT. Translated, it gives CSVGTSANSPLHF. The rearrangement joins TRBV20-1 to TRBJ1-6; weak D call: TRBD1 (6 bases). Germline V gene sequence: CDR1 DFQATT, CDR2 SNEGSKA (reference sequence). The CDR3 is 13 amino acids. Trimming shortened V by 7 bases and J by 7 bases, and 14 bases separated the two germline ends.

The CDR3 nucleotides read TGCGCCAGCAGCCCTATAGCGGGACTCTCCTACGAGCAGTACTTC. Translating gives CASSPIAGLSYEQYF. The chain is built from TRBV4-1 and TRBJ2-7; 8 bases align to TRBD2. The J segment lost 0 bases and the V segment lost 4 bases, leaving 5 bases of the junction unmatched. The CDR3 is 15 amino acids. Germline CDR1 MGHRA, CDR2 YSYEKL.

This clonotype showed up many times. CDR3 region: CASSLSGVGGYTF. The CDR3, as DNA: TGTGCCAGCAGTTTGTCGGGCGTGGGCGGCTACACCTTC. The chain couples TRBV12-3 or TRBV12-4 to TRBJ1-2; D remains ambiguous. This CDR3 has 13 amino acids. The V gene lost 3 bases and the J gene lost 8 bases, with 13 bases spanning the gap.

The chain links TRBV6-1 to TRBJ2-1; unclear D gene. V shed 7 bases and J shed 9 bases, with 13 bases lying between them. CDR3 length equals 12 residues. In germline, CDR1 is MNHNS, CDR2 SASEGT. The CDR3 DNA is TGTGCCAGCACCCACGTTTTTCGTGAGCAGTTCTTC. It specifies CASTHVFREQFF.

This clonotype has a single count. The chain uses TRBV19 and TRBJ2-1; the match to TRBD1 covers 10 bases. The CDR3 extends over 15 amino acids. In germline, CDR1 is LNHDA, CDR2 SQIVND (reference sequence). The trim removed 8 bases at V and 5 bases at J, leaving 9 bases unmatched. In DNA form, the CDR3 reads TGTGCCAGTCAGCTGACGGGGACAGGGGACAATGAGCAGTTCTTC. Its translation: CASQLTGTGDNEQFF.

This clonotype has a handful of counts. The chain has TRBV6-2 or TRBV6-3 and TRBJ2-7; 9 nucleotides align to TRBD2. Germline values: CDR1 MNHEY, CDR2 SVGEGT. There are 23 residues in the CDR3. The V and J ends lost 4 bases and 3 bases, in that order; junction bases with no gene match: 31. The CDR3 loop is CASSFSWTGVAEVAGDKLYEQYF. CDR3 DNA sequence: TGTGCCAGCAGTTTCTCCTGGACAGGAGTCGCGGAGGTAGCGGGAGACAAGCTCTACGAGCAGTACTTC.

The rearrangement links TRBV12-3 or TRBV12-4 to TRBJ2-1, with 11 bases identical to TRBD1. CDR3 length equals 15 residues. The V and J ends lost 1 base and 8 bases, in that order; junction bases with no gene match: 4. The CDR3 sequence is CASSLGGQGVHEQFF. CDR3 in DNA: TGTGCCAGCAGTTTAGGGGGACAGGGGGTCCATGAGCAGTTCTTC.

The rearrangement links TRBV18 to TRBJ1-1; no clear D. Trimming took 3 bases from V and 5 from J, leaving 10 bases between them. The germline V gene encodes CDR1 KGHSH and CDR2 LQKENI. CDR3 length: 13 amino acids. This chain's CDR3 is CASSPAGVTEAFF. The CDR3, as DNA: TGTGCCAGCTCACCTGCCGGAGTAACTGAAGCTTTCTTT.

Here the CDR3 DNA reads TGCAGTGCTACAGACAGGGTGTGGGGCACTGAAGCTTTCTTT. It yields the protein CSATDRVWGTEAFF. The chain employs TRBV20-1 and TRBJ1-1; 7 positions agree with TRBD1. CDR3 length: 14 residues. Trimming removed 4 bases from V and 4 bases from J; junction bases left unmatched: 9. The germline CDR1 and CDR2 sequences are DFQATT and SNEGSKA (reference sequence).

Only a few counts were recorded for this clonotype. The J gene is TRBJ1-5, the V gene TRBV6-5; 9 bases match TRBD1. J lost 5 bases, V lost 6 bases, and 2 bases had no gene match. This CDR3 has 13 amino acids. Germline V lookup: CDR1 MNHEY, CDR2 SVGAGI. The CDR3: CASRYRGHQPQHF. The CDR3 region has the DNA TGTGCCAGCAGATACAGGGGGCATCAGCCCCAGCATTTT.

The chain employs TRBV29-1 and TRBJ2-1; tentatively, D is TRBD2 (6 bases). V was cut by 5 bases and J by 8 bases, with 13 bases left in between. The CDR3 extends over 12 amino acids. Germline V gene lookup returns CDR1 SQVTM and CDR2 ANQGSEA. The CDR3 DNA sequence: TGCAGCGTTTATAGCAGGAGGGATGAGCAGTTCTTC. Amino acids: CSVYSRRDEQFF.